A selection of T cell receptor beta chains follows, all from one sample in a study of lymphopenia after photon versus proton radiotherapy. Produced via immunoSEQ multiplex PCR; TCRdb's table is partial and in-frame only. The sample consists of roughly 4,700 clones, about 91% of them appearing once. Source: peripheral blood, taken from a patient treated with photon-based radiotherapy. These receptors originate from a man at least 80 years old with cholangiocarcinoma. CDR3s include the opening cysteine and the closing phenylalanine or tryptophan. A D gene is named only where the DNA matches it firmly. Clone size is shown for a subset of rows, as once, few, many or a class of expanded clone.

j_gene,len,abundance,v_gene,d_gene,CDR3aa,CDR3nt
TRBJ2-2,18,.,TRBV7-2,TRBD2,CASSLEGLAGARTGELFF,TGTGCCAGCAGCTTAGAGGGACTAGCGGGTGCGCGCACCGGGGAGCTGTTTTTT
TRBJ1-5,13,.,TRBV27,.,CASSLFEGQPQHF,TGTGCCAGCAGTTTATTTGAGGGTCAGCCCCAGCATTTT
TRBJ1-4,16,.,TRBV6-5,.,CASSYSGGATNEKLFF,TGTGCCAGCAGTTACTCGGGGGGCGCGACTAATGAAAAACTGTTTTTT
TRBJ2-5,14,.,TRBV9,.,CASSPRLVQETQYF,TGTGCCAGCAGCCCCCGACTCGTCCAAGAGACCCAGTACTTC
TRBJ2-7,15,.,TRBV11-2,TRBD1,CASRIPGQGSYEQYF,TGTGCCAGCAGGATACCGGGACAGGGGTCCTACGAGCAGTACTTC
TRBJ1-5,16,once,TRBV28,TRBD1,CASSSDRGRGYQPQHF,TGTGCCAGCAGTTCGGACAGGGGGAGAGGATATCAGCCCCAGCATTTT
TRBJ2-3,14,.,TRBV5-4,.,CASNPGGPTDTQYF,TGTGCCAGCAACCCGGGGGGCCCCACAGATACGCAGTATTTT
TRBJ2-7,14,.,TRBV28,.,CASRPPQQGYEQYF,TGTGCCAGCAGGCCCCCCCAACAGGGTTACGAGCAGTACTTC
TRBJ1-1,11,.,TRBV6-5,.,CASTHGLLAFF,TGTGCCAGCACTCATGGGTTATTAGCTTTCTTT
TRBJ1-3,17,once,TRBV30,TRBD1,CAWSSTDRGGNRNTIYF,TGTGCCTGGAGTTCTACCGACAGGGGAGGGAATAGAAACACCATATATTTT
TRBJ2-3,14,once,TRBV19,.,CASSMGPRADTQYF,TGTGCCAGTAGTATGGGCCCCAGGGCAGATACGCAGTATTTT
TRBJ1-6,13,.,TRBV28,.,CASRGDRNSPLHF,TGTGCCAGCAGGGGTGACAGGAATTCACCCCTCCACTTT
TRBJ2-5,14,.,TRBV18,TRBD1,CASSSTGPGETQYF,TGTGCCAGCTCATCGACAGGGCCGGGAGAGACCCAGTACTTC
TRBJ1-2,14,few,TRBV5-5,.,CASSFDRTNYGYTF,TGTGCCAGCAGCTTTGACAGGACGAACTATGGCTACACCTTC
TRBJ2-1,15,.,TRBV7-8,TRBD1,CASILRTGGSGEQFF,TGTGCCAGCATTCTAAGGACAGGGGGATCGGGTGAGCAGTTCTTC
TRBJ1-3,18,.,TRBV28,TRBD1,CASSLPKTGTGSGNTIYF,TGTGCCAGCAGTTTACCCAAAACGGGGACAGGCTCTGGAAACACCATATATTTT
TRBJ1-2,13,.,TRBV2,.,CASSEQGWYGYTF,TGTGCCAGCAGTGAACAGGGATGGTATGGCTACACCTTC
TRBJ1-5,13,.,TRBV30,TRBD1,CAWTNDRAQPQHF,TGTGCCTGGACAAATGACAGGGCCCAGCCCCAGCATTTT
TRBJ2-5,17,.,TRBV5-1,TRBD1,CASSAPGTGRSQETQYF,TGCGCCAGCAGCGCACCCGGGACAGGACGATCCCAAGAGACCCAGTACTTC
TRBJ1-1,14,.,TRBV19,.,CASSISRTGTEAFF,TGTGCCAGTAGTATCAGCAGAACGGGGACTGAAGCTTTCTTT
TRBJ1-1,14,.,TRBV19,TRBD1,CASSNYRGRTEAFF,TGTGCCAGTAGTAACTACAGGGGTAGGACTGAAGCTTTCTTT
TRBJ1-2,18,.,TRBV5-6,TRBD1,CASSLMTGTGRANYGYTF,TGTGCCAGCAGCTTAATGACCGGGACAGGGAGAGCTAACTATGGCTACACCTTC
TRBJ1-4,16,.,TRBV4-2,TRBD1,CASSQTGGATNEKLFF,TGTGCCAGCAGCCAAACAGGGGGCGCGACTAATGAAAAACTGTTTTTT
TRBJ1-2,14,.,TRBV15,.,CATSRDRNNYGYTF,TGTGCCACCAGCAGAGACAGGAACAACTATGGCTACACCTTC
TRBJ1-1,16,.,TRBV5-8,.,CASPFGVGGADTEAFF,TGTGCCAGTCCTTTCGGTGTCGGGGGCGCCGACACTGAAGCTTTCTTT
TRBJ1-3,16,once,TRBV7-8,.,CASSSRGAVPGNTIYF,TGTGCCAGCAGCTCCAGGGGCGCAGTTCCTGGAAACACCATATATTTT
TRBJ1-2,15,.,TRBV5-1,.,CASSLPGLGNYGYTF,TGCGCCAGCAGCTTACCGGGACTTGGGAACTATGGCTACACCTTC
TRBJ1-1,12,.,TRBV5-1,.,CASSLPGSGAFF,TGCGCCAGCAGCCTCCCGGGGTCTGGAGCTTTCTTT
TRBJ2-5,15,.,TRBV6-4,.,CASSATAGTGETQYF,TGTGCCAGCAGTGCCACGGCGGGTACTGGCGAGACCCAGTACTTC
TRBJ1-2,14,.,TRBV5-1,.,CASSLETGHYGYTF,TGCGCCAGCAGTTTAGAAACGGGGCACTATGGCTACACCTTC
TRBJ2-3,14,once,TRBV7-7,TRBD1,CASSSDRDGDTQYF,TGTGCTAGCAGCTCCGACAGGGATGGGGATACGCAGTATTTT
TRBJ1-2,15,.,TRBV5-6,.,CASSLSGDSPYGYTF,TGTGCCAGCAGCTTGTCAGGGGATTCGCCTTATGGCTACACCTTC
TRBJ2-1,13,.,TRBV14,.,CASSQVGNRDQFF,TGTGCCAGCAGCCAAGTAGGGAACAGGGACCAGTTCTTC
TRBJ2-1,15,.,TRBV2,TRBD2,CASSAGLAGYNEQFF,TGTGCCAGCAGCGCCGGACTAGCGGGCTACAATGAGCAGTTCTTC
TRBJ1-6,14,few,TRBV19,.,CASSPREGNSPLHF,TGTGCCAGTAGCCCCCGAGAAGGGAATTCACCCCTCCACTTT
TRBJ2-5,11,once,TRBV20-1,.,CSARAGETQYF,TGCAGTGCTAGAGCGGGGGAGACCCAGTACTTC
TRBJ1-2,16,.,TRBV5-8,.,CASSLSPGYRLYGYTF,TGTGCCAGCAGCTTGTCGCCAGGGTACAGACTCTATGGCTACACCTTC
TRBJ2-5,14,.,TRBV28,.,CASVAGGKRETQYF,TGTGCCAGCGTAGCTGGGGGGAAAAGGGAGACCCAGTACTTC
TRBJ1-5,13,.,TRBV6-1,.,CASRQGGHQPQHF,TGTGCCAGCAGACAGGGAGGTCATCAGCCCCAGCATTTT
TRBJ1-5,12,.,TRBV2,.,CASSEVPQPQHF,TGTGCCAGCAGTGAAGTCCCTCAGCCCCAGCATTTT
TRBJ1-4,15,.,TRBV11-2,TRBD1,CASSPRGGPNEKLFF,TGTGCCAGCAGCCCCAGGGGGGGCCCTAATGAAAAACTGTTTTTT
TRBJ1-2,13,.,TRBV19,.,CASTRVSGRGYTF,TGTGCCAGTACCCGTGTTTCGGGAAGGGGCTACACCTTC
TRBJ1-2,13,.,TRBV19,.,CASSIQLNYGYTF,TGTGCCAGTAGTATTCAGCTTAACTATGGCTACACCTTC
TRBJ1-1,18,.,TRBV2,.,CASSLTVLLGGVNTEAFF,TGTGCCAGCAGCCTTACCGTCCTCTTGGGCGGAGTGAACACTGAAGCTTTCTTT
TRBJ1-2,13,.,TRBV5-1,TRBD1,CASSLDRADGYTF,TGCGCCAGCAGCTTAGACAGGGCGGATGGCTACACCTTC
TRBJ1-2,13,.,TRBV30,TRBD1,CAWRGQGVGGYTF,TGTGCCTGGAGAGGACAGGGAGTAGGGGGCTACACCTTC
TRBJ1-4,12,.,TRBV28,.,CASSLFGEKLFF,TGTGCCAGCAGTTTGTTTGGCGAAAAACTGTTTTTT
TRBJ1-3,14,.,TRBV28,.,CASKQRTVERTIYF,TGTGCCAGCAAACAAAGGACTGTTGAACGCACCATATATTTT
TRBJ2-7,13,.,TRBV13,.,CASSFGSSYEQYF,TGTGCCAGCAGCTTTGGATCCTCCTACGAGCAGTACTTC